The clone carrying this TCR beta chain turned up a few times. The antigen remains unidentified. In germline, CDR1 is KGHDR, CDR2 SFDVKD. V lost 2 bases and J lost 8, with 9 bases in between. The CDR3 has 13 amino acids. This specimen comes from a study of T cell repertoires in cytomegalovirus infection. Study-level background: Recently identified HLA-C-restricted CMV epitopes were among the peptides used. Public TCR beta signatures were indicative of both CMV infection and a matching HLA type. Findings and limits, study-wide: The cumulative frequency of public TCR beta families identified carriers of CMV plus the relevant HLA. Ex vivo responses were dominated by HLA-C-restricted CMV-specific TCR beta clonotypes.

TCRdb reprocessed the reads with MiXCR, giving one entry per CDR3 protein. This sample has 640,000 or so distinct CDR3 sequences, with about 30% found just once. This receptor was taken from a human donor in good health (CMV status not recorded). Some clones in this sample may be carry-over from other donors' samples. This chain links TRBV24-1 with TRBJ2-1; the D is unclear. Material: cultured PBMCs, obtained from culture after CMV antigen stimulation. As DNA, the CDR3 is TGTGCCACCAGTGATTGGGCGAACGATGAGCAGTTCTTC. It yields the protein CATSDWANDEQFF.